Listed below are T cell receptor beta chains from one sample, sequenced in a study of blood T cell repertoires in COVID-19. The data were produced by immunoSEQ multiplex PCR, yet TCRdb's version contains in-frame clones alone and is incomplete. The sample consists of tens of thousands of clones, roughly 89% of them appearing once. The sequenced material came from peripheral blood. Receptor source: a man aged 35 to 55 with COVID-19, enrolled during active disease. CDR3s include the opening cysteine and the closing phenylalanine or tryptophan. A D gene is named only where the DNA matches it firmly.

CDR3nt	CDR3aa	v_gene	d_gene	len	j_gene
TGTGCCAGTAGTCAAGGAGTATTTAGCAATCAGCCCCAGCATTTT	CASSQGVFSNQPQHF	TRBV19	-	15	TRBJ1-5
TGTGCCAGCAGCCAAGTGGAGACAGGGGGCAGCGAGCAGTACTTC	CASSQVETGGSEQYF	TRBV3-1/TRBV3-2	TRBD1	15	TRBJ2-7
TGTGCCACCAGTGACCCCCTGGGCGGGTACAATGAGCAGTTCTTC	CATSDPLGGYNEQFF	TRBV24-1	-	15	TRBJ2-1
TGTGCCACCAGTGATGGGACTCCCAGCTCCTACAATGAGCAGTTCTTC	CATSDGTPSSYNEQFF	TRBV24-1	-	16	TRBJ2-1
TGTGCCGTGCGGGGGAGAGTCACAGATACGCAGTATTTT	CAVRGRVTDTQYF	TRBV21-1	-	13	TRBJ2-3
TGTGCCAGCAGTTATTGGTCGCGGGGGGGCTTTAGTGAGCAGTTCTTC	CASSYWSRGGFSEQFF	TRBV6-5	TRBD2	16	TRBJ2-1
TGTGCCAGCACCCAGGGTCGATGGGACACTGAAGCTTTCTTT	CASTQGRWDTEAFF	TRBV7-9	-	14	TRBJ1-1
TGCAGTGCTCGGGGGGGCTACGAGCAGTACTTC	CSARGGYEQYF	TRBV20-1	TRBD2	11	TRBJ2-7
TGTGCCACCAGCAGAGTTGGAGGCTCGGTCTACAATGAGCAGTTCTTC	CATSRVGGSVYNEQFF	TRBV15	-	16	TRBJ2-1
TGTGCCAGCAGCTCCTCCGGGACAGGGAACAATCAGCCCCAGCATTTT	CASSSSGTGNNQPQHF	TRBV7-8	TRBD1	16	TRBJ1-5
TGTGCCAGTAGTTCATCTGACCTAGCGGGGTTTTACAATGAGCAGTTCTTC	CASSSSDLAGFYNEQFF	TRBV19	TRBD2	17	TRBJ2-1
TGTGCCAGCAGCTTAGATTGGTGGGAGATCGGCAAAAACATTCAGTACTTC	CASSLDWWEIGKNIQYF	TRBV7-8	-	17	TRBJ2-4
TGTGCCAGCAGTACAGGGGGCGAAGGTGGCTACACCTTC	CASSTGGEGGYTF	TRBV12-3/TRBV12-4	TRBD1	13	TRBJ1-2
TGCGCCAGCAGCTTGGGACAGGGGGTCGACTATGGCTACACCTTC	CASSLGQGVDYGYTF	TRBV5-1	TRBD1	15	TRBJ1-2
TGTGCCAGCAGCTTAGGGGGACAGGCTGGAGCTGGAAACACCATATATTTT	CASSLGGQAGAGNTIYF	TRBV7-4	TRBD1	17	TRBJ1-3